This record covers a single TCR beta chain. Its matching antigen is unknown. This entry comes from a study of cytomegalovirus exposure and HLA in healthy donors. Notes on the study in general: With DRB1 most and HLA-C fewest, TCR association rates differed between HLA loci in a later analysis.

PCR was performed using 60 Vbeta and 13 Jbeta primers. As originally analysed: Unique TCR beta chains totaled 80 million to 100 million in a later count, with roughly 12 million of them shared. Assay used: immunoSEQ multiplex PCR; TCRdb lists only in-frame clones, some missing. D and trimming come from the DNA, and the V and J calls and clone size come from that table. The repertoire holds 150,000 to 200,000 clones, approximately 77% seen once, with about 7.4% in the top ten. The CDR3 length is 18 residues. The V end was cut by 0 bases, the J end by 0 bases, with 18 bases between. Looked up from germline, CDR1 is MGHRA and CDR2 is YSYEKL.

The chain couples TRBV4-1 to TRBJ2-7; D perhaps matches TRBD2 (5 bases). This sequence originates from a male donor in good health and CMV-seropositive. The sample comprised PBMCs. The CDR3 spells CASSQENKGLGDSYEQYF. The CDR3 region has the DNA TGCGCCAGCAGCCAAGAAAATAAAGGACTCGGCGACTCCTACGAGCAGTACTTC.